This T cell receptor beta chain was sequenced in a study of cytomegalovirus exposure and HLA in healthy donors. General study findings and limits: The later analysis indicated that the majority of CMV-associated TCR beta chains appeared HLA-restricted.

The CDR3 has 17 residues. A word on this clone: The target antigen is unknown.

Vbeta (60) and Jbeta (13) primers were used in the PCR. Clones were read by immunoSEQ multiplex PCR, and TCRdb kept only the in-frame ones, dropping some. This sample's table reports more than 40,000 clones. Sequencing used PBMCs. This clonotype was sampled from a middle-aged woman in good health and CMV-seronegative. The rearrangement joins TRBV21-1 to TRBJ1-3; TRBD1, the table's D call, was not compared with the DNA. TRBV21-1 is tagged as a pseudogene. The CDR3 is CASSFQDRNFSGNTIYF. The CDR3, as DNA: TGTGCCAGCAGCTTCCAGGACAGGAACTTCTCTGGAAACACCATATATTTT.